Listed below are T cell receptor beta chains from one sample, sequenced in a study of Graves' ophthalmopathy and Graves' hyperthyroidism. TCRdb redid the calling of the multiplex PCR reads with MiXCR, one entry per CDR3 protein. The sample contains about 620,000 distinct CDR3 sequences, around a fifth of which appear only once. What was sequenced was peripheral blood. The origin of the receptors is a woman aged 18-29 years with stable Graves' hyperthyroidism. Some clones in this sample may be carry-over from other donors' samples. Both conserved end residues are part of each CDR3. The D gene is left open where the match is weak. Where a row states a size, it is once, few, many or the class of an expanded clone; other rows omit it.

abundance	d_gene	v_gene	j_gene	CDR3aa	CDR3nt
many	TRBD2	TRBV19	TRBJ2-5	CASKGRGLAGEETQYF	TGTGCCAGTAAAGGCCGGGGACTAGCGGGAGAAGAGACCCAGTACTTC
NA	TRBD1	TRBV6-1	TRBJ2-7	CASSPDRGSGEQYF	TGTGCCAGCAGCCCCGACAGGGGGTCCGGCGAGCAGTACTTC
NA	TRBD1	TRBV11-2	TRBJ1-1	CASSKLNRDRGRHTEAFF	TGTGCCAGCAGCAAACTGAACCGGGACAGGGGGCGACACACTGAAGCTTTCTTT
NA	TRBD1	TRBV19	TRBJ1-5	CASSARGRFQPQHF	TGTGCCAGTAGTGCCAGGGGGAGGTTTCAGCCCCAGCATTTT
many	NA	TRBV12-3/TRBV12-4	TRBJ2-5	CASSPPPGGRRETQYF	TGTGCCAGCAGTCCCCCCCCTGGGGGCAGGCGGGAGACCCAGTACTTC
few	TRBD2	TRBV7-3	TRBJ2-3	CASSLMGRASGGANTQYF	TGTGCCAGCAGCTTAATGGGAAGAGCTAGCGGGGGCGCAAATACGCAGTATTTT
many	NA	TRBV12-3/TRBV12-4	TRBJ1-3	CASSLVGESYSGNTIYF	TGTGCCAGCAGTTTAGTAGGGGAGTCATATTCTGGAAACACCATATATTTT
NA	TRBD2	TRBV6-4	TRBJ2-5	CASASGGQETQYF	TGTGCCAGTGCTTCGGGGGGCCAAGAGACCCAGTACTTC
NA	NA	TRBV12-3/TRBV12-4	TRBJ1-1	CASSRSAEAFF	TGTGCCAGCAGCCGCTCAGCTGAAGCTTTCTTT
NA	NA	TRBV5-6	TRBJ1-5	CASSLNAGIDQPQHF	TGTGCCAGCAGCTTGAATGCAGGGATTGACCAGCCCCAGCATTTT
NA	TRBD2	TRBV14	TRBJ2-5	CASSPSGIWETQYF	TGTGCCAGCAGCCCTAGCGGGATATGGGAGACCCAGTACTTC
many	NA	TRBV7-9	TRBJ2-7	CASSWQVTYEQYF	TGTGCCAGCAGCTGGCAGGTTACCTACGAGCAGTACTTC
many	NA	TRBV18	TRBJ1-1	CASSPSVDVEAFF	TGTGCCAGCTCACCATCGGTCGATGTTGAAGCTTTCTTT
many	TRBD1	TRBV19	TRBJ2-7	CANAGTGTNEQYF	TGTGCCAACGCCGGGACAGGGACCAACGAGCAGTACTTC
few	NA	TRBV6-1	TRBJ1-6	CASSTGSSSPLHF	TGTGCCAGCTCAACAGGGTCAAGTTCACCCCTCCACTTT
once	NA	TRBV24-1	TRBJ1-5	CATRDIRKKVESNQPQHF	TGTGCCACCAGGGATATCAGGAAAAAGGTTGAGAGCAATCAGCCCCAGCATTTT